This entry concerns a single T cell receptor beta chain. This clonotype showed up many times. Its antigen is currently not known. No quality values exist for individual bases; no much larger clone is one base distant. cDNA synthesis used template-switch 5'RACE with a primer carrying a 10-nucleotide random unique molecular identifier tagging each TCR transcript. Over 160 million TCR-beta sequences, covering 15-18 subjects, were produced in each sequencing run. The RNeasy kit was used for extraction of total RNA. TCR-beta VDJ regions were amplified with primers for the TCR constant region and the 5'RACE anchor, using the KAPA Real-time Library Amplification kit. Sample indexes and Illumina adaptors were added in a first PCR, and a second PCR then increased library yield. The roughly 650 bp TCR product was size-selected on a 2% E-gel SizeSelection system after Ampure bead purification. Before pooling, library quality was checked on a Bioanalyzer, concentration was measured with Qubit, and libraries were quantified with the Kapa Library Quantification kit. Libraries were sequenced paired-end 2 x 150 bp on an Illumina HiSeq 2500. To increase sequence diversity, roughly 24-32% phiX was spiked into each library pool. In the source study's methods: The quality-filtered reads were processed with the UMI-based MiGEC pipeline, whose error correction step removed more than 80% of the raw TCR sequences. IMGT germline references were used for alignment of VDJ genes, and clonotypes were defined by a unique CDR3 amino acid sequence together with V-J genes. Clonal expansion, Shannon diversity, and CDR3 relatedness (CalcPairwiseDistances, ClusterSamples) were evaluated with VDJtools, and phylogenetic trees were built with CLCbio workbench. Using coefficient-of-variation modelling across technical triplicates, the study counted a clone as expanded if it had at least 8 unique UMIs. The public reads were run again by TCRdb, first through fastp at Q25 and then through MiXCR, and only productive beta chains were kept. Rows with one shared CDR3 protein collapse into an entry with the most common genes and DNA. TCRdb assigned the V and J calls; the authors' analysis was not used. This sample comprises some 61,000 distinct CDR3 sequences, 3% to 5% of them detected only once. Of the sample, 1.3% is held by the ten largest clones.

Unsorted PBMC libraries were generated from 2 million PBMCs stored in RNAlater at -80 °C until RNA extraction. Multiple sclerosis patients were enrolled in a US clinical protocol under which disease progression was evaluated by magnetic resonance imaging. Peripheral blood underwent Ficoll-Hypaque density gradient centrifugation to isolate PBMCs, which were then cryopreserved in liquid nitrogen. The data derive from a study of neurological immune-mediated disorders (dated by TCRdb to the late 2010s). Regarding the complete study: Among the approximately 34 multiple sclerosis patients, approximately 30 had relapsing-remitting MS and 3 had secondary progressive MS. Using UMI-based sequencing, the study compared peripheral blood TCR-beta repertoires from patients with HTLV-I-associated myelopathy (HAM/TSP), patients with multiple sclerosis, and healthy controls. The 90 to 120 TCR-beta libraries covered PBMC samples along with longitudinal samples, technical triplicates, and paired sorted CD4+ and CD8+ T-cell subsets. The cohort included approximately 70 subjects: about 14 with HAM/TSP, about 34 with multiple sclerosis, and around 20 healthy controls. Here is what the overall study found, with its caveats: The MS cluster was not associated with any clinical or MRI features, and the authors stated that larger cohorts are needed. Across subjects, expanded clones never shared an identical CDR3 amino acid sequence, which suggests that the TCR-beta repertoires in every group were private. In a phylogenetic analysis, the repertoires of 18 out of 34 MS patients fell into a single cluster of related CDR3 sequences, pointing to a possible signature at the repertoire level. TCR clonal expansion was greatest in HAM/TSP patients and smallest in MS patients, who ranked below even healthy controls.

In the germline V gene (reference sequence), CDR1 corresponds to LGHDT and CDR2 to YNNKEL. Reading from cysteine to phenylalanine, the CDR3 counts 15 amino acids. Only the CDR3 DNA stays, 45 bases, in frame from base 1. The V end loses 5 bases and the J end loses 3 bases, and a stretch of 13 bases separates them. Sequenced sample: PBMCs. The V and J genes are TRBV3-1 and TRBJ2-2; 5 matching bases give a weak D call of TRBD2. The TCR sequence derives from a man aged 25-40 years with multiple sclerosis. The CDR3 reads CASSWTGLDTGELFF. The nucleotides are TGTGCCAGCAGCTGGACTGGGTTGGACACCGGGGAGCTGTTTTTT.